The 10 T cell receptor beta chains presented below share a single source sample, sequenced in a study of lung T cells in sarcoidosis with Löfgren's syndrome. In TCRdb, the reads were re-called with MiXCR into one record per CDR3 protein. The sample lists 9,000 or so distinct CDR3 sequences, about 20% occurring once. The material sequenced was CD4+ T cells from bronchoalveolar lavage. The receptors originated from a human donor with sarcoidosis (Löfgren's syndrome or another form), or a control subject (not recorded which).

This clonotype occurred many times. The chain joins TRBV19 to TRBJ1-5; a weak D match, TRBD1 (6 bases). V lost 3 bases, J lost 5 bases, and 14 bases lay in between. The length of the CDR3 is 15 residues. The germline V gene has CDR1 LNHDA and CDR2 SQIVND (reference sequence). CDR3 coding DNA: TGTGCCAGTAGTATTCGTGGGACAAATTATCAGCCCCAGCATTTT. Translating it yields CASSIRGTNYQPQHF. The full variable domain, with the rest looked up from reference TRBV19 and TRBJ1-5, is DGGITQSPKYLFRKEGQNVTLSCEQNLNHDAMYWYRQDPGQGLRLIYYSQIVNDFQKGDIAEGYSVSREKKESFPLTVTSAQKNPTAFYLCASSIRGTNYQPQHFGDGTRLSIL.

This clonotype was recorded many times. V gene TRBV20-1 combines with J gene TRBJ2-7; the match to TRBD2 covers 9 bases. CDR1 and CDR2 from the germline V gene are DFQATT and SNEGSKA (reference sequence). Losses at the gene ends were 4 bases for V and 3 bases for J; bases not matched to a gene: 16. CDR3 length: 17 residues. In DNA, the CDR3 is TGCAGTGCTATGACCTCCACTCCGCGGGGGGGGATCTACGAGCAGTACTTC. This sequence encodes CSAMTSTPRGGIYEQYF.

This clonotype was seen once. Germline is not matched at one junction end, which may reflect a read error. The V call is TRBV7-2, the J call TRBJ1-4; perhaps TRBD1 as D (5 bases). This CDR3 region has 15 residues. Germline V gene sequence: CDR1 SGHTA, CDR2 FQGNSA. CDR3 in DNA: TGTGCCAGCAGCTGGGGCAGGGCAGAGAATGAAGAACTGTTTTTT. Translation: CASSWGRAENEELFF. Variable domain in full (rest from reference TRBV7-2 and TRBJ1-4): GAGVSQSPSNKVTEKGKDVELRCDPISGHTALYWYRQSLGQGLEFLIYFQGNSAPDKSGLPSDRFSAERTGGSVSTLTIQRTQQEDSAVYLCASSWGRAENEELFFGSGTQLSVL.

The chain recombines TRBV19 with TRBJ2-5; 13 nucleotides align to TRBD2. Germline V gene lookup returns CDR1 LNHDA and CDR2 SQIVND (reference sequence). The CDR3 is 16 residues long. The junction had 6 bases not matched to a gene; V was cut back by 3 bases and J by 5 bases. In nucleotides, the CDR3 is TGTGCCAGTAGTATCCCACTAGCGGGGGGGCGCGAGACCCAGTACTTC. Its translation: CASSIPLAGGRETQYF. The full variable domain, completed using reference TRBV19 and TRBJ2-5, is DGGITQSPKYLFRKEGQNVTLSCEQNLNHDAMYWYRQDPGQGLRLIYYSQIVNDFQKGDIAEGYSVSREKKESFPLTVTSAQKNPTAFYLCASSIPLAGGRETQYFGPGTRLLVL.

This chain uses TRBV29-1 with TRBJ2-5, with D possibly called TRBD1 or TRBD2 (5 bases each). CDR3 length equals 14 residues. Germline-derived CDR1 and CDR2 are SQVTM and ANQGSEA. V lost 8 bases, J lost 0 bases, and 16 bases lay in between. CDR3 coding DNA: TGCAGCTCCCCCGGGACGTGGGACCAAGAGACCCAGTACTTC. This gives the protein CSSPGTWDQETQYF.

Concerning this clonotype itself: A read error may produce the germline difference seen at one junction end. This chain uses TRBV10-3 with TRBJ1-3, with D perhaps TRBD1 (6 bases). From germline, CDR1 is ENHRY and CDR2 SYGVKD. The CDR3 runs 16 residues. This CDR3 is CAISEQGSLPGSTIYF. CDR3 nucleotides: TGTGCCATCAGTGAACAGGGAAGCCTCCCTGGAAGCACCATATATTTT.

The table lists this clonotype with a few counts. A much larger clone differs by one base, so this may be a read error. The chain combines TRBV7-9 with TRBJ1-1; D gene ambiguous. Germline-derived CDR1 and CDR2 are SEHNR and FQNEAQ (reference sequence). The CDR3 sequence is 14 residues long. The chain's CDR3 is CAGSLRSRNTEAFF. CDR3 DNA sequence: TGTGCCGGCAGCTTACGGAGTCGGAACACTGAAGCTTTCTTT. The whole variable domain, remainder taken from reference TRBV7-9 and TRBJ1-1, is DTGVSQNPRHKITKRGQNVTFRCDPISEHNRLYWYRQTLGQGPEFLTYFQNEAQLEKSRLLSDRFSAERPKGSFSTLEIQRTEQGDSAMYLCAGSLRSRNTEAFFGQGTRLTVV.

The table lists this clonotype with many counts. The chain employs TRBV6-1 and TRBJ1-1; maybe TRBD1 (6 bases). This CDR3 has 14 amino acids. Between the trimmed V and J ends, which lost 5 bases and 4 bases, there was a span of 14 bases. Germline-derived CDR1 and CDR2 are MNHNS and SASEGT. In nucleotides, the CDR3 is TGTGCCAGCAGTCCCATTGGGGGCATCACTGAAGCTTTCTTT. Translation gives CASSPIGGITEAFF.

Only a few counts were recorded for this clonotype. J is TRBJ2-7 and V is TRBV5-4; TRBD2 aligns across 13 bases. From germline, CDR1 is SGHNT and CDR2 YYREEE (reference sequence). V trimming: 0 bases; J trimming: 8 bases; junction bases outside the gene matches: 20. The CDR3 has 20 amino acids. The CDR3 coding sequence is TGTGCCAGCAGCTTGGCCGTCGATCGGACTAGCGGGGGTTACCACTTTAAGCAGTACTTC. This encodes CASSLAVDRTSGGYHFKQYF.

There are many counts of this clonotype. The genes are TRBV20-1 and TRBJ2-3, with 8 bases matching TRBD2. V lost 1 base, J lost 0 bases, and 3 bases stayed unmatched. Germline V gene data show CDR1 as DFQATT and CDR2 as SNEGSKA (reference sequence). This CDR3 has 15 residues. CDR3 sequence reads: CSARGPGGSTDTQYF. The CDR3 DNA is TGCAGTGCTAGAGGACCGGGGGGGAGCACAGATACGCAGTATTTT.